These 13 T cell receptor beta chains were sequenced from one sample in a study of shared clonotypes between healthy human individuals. Some clones are missing from TCRdb's copy, which holds only in-frame ones; the method was immunoSEQ multiplex PCR. The sample consists of about 1.1 million clones, roughly 80% of them appearing once. Material for sequencing was memory CD4+ T cells from PBMCs. The subset was: CD45RA-negative fraction. These receptors were collected from a man aged 18 to 30 in good health. Some clones in this sample may be carry-over from other donors' samples.

The V gene is TRBV5-8, the J gene TRBJ2-3, with 8 bases aligning to TRBD1. The CDR3 covers 15 residues. V was clipped by 5 bases and J by 1 base; unmatched bases: 6. Germline CDR1 reads SGHTS; CDR2 reads YDEGEE. CDR3: CASRPPGQGTDTQYF. The CDR3 DNA reads as TGTGCCAGCAGGCCCCCGGGACAGGGCACAGATACGCAGTATTTT.

The table lists this clone with a count of one. V is TRBV28 and J is TRBJ2-1; 8 bases fit TRBD1. Losses at the gene ends were 4 bases for V and 8 bases for J; bases not matched to a gene: 7. The germline CDR1 and CDR2 sequences are MDHEN and SYDVKM. The CDR3 spans 14 residues. CDR3 nucleotides: TGTGCCAGCAGTTCAGGGGGCTCCCTCTATGAGCAGTTCTTC. Its protein is CASSSGGSLYEQFF.

In the case of this clone: The same CDR3 also results from other DNA sequences found in this sample. This chain connects TRBV2 to TRBJ2-7, with no clear D. Germline CDR1 and CDR2: SNHLY and FYNNEI. With 6 bases removed from V and 3 bases from J, the gap between germline ends came to 3 bases. The CDR3 contains 10 residues. Written as DNA, the CDR3 is TGTGCCAGCAGCGACTACGAGCAGTACTTC. Protein product: CASSDYEQYF.

The rearrangement links TRBV6-1 to TRBJ2-2; 8 bases fit TRBD1. Germline CDR1 reads MNHNS; CDR2 reads SASEGT. The CDR3 extends over 15 amino acids. With V trimmed by 7 bases and J by 7 bases, 11 bases remained unmatched. Here the CDR3 DNA reads TGTGCCAGCACTGGACAGGGTAGTGTCGGCGGGGAGCTGTTTTTT. Translated, it gives CASTGQGSVGGELFF.

The chain combines TRBV7-9 with TRBJ1-5; 7 bases line up with TRBD1. Germline lookup yields CDR1 SEHNR and CDR2 FQNEAQ (reference sequence). The V and J ends lost 5 bases and 8 bases, in that order; junction bases with no gene match: 12. The CDR3 has 15 amino acids. CDR3 sequence (DNA): TGTGCCAGCAGCAAACAGACAGGGAGAATAGAGCCCCAGCATTTT. This gives the protein CASSKQTGRIEPQHF.

V is TRBV7-2 and J is TRBJ2-1; D is uncertain. The CDR3 loop spans 16 amino acids. Germline CDR1 is SGHTA and CDR2 is FQGNSA. V lost 6 bases to trimming and J lost 0 bases, with 15 bases between them. CDR3 in DNA: TGTGCCAGCAGGTCCTATGACGCCAGCTCCTACAATGAGCAGTTCTTC. Residues: CASRSYDASSYNEQFF.

CDR3 sequence reads: CASSPGQRGIYGYTF. CDR3 coding DNA: TGTGCCAGCTCACCGGGGCAGAGGGGAATCTATGGCTACACCTTC. The rearrangement uses TRBV18 and TRBJ1-2, with a tentative D call TRBD1 (5 bases). This CDR3 region has 15 residues. The V gene lost 3 bases and the J gene lost 4 bases, with 15 bases spanning the gap. CDR1 and CDR2 (germline): KGHSH, LQKENI.

This clone was detected many times. The J gene is TRBJ2-3, the V gene TRBV29-1, with unresolved D. Germline V lookup: CDR1 SQVTM, CDR2 ANQGSEA. V lost 5 bases to trimming and J lost 0 bases, with 9 bases between them. CDR3 size: 13 residues. The CDR3 loop reads CSVCWASTDTQYF. The CDR3 DNA reads TGCAGCGTTTGCTGGGCTAGCACAGATACGCAGTATTTT.

The rearrangement uses TRBV7-2 and TRBJ1-1, with D uncertain. The length of the CDR3 is 13 residues. Germline lookup yields CDR1 SGHTA and CDR2 FQGNSA. Trimming cost V 5 bases and J 5 bases, with 12 bases left between them. This CDR3 is CASSPRGPTEAFF. CDR3 DNA sequence: TGTGCCAGCAGCCCCCGAGGGCCGACTGAAGCTTTCTTT.

The gene calls are TRBV5-6 and TRBJ2-1, with 8 bases aligning to TRBD2. Unmatched junction bases numbered 1, after V lost 4 bases and J lost 1 base. Germline V gene sequence: CDR1 SGHDT, CDR2 YYEEEE. This CDR3 has 14 amino acids. CDR3 nucleotide sequence: TGTGCCAGCAGCCGCGGGAGGTCCTACAATGAGCAGTTCTTC. It encodes CASSRGRSYNEQFF. Supplemented by reference TRBV5-6 and TRBJ2-1, the full variable domain reads DAGVTQSPTHLIKTRGQQVTLRCSPKSGHDTVSWYQQALGQGPQFIFQYYEEEERQRGNFPDRFSGHQFPNYSSELNVNALLLGDSALYLCASSRGRSYNEQFFGPGTRLTVL.

The chain combines TRBV18 with TRBJ1-2, with TRBD1 as a possible D gene (5 bases). The CDR3 is 15 amino acids. Germline-derived CDR1 and CDR2 are KGHSH and LQKENI. The ends were cut back, 3 bases at V and 8 bases at J, with 19 bases in the middle. The CDR3 sequence is CASSPSGGTPRGYTF. CDR3 in DNA: TGTGCCAGCTCACCCTCCGGGGGGACCCCAAGGGGCTACACCTTC.

V usage is TRBV7-2 and J usage is TRBJ2-1, with D unclear. V was shortened by 1 base and J by 5 bases, with 12 bases between the two germline ends. The germline V gene encodes CDR1 SGHTA and CDR2 FQGNSA. The CDR3 loop spans 15 amino acids. The CDR3 reads CASSLDGPFNNEQFF. In nucleotides, the CDR3 is TGTGCCAGCAGCTTAGATGGGCCTTTCAACAATGAGCAGTTCTTC.

V is TRBV5-1 and J is TRBJ2-7; D might be TRBD2 (6 bases). Looked up from germline, CDR1 is SGHRS and CDR2 is YFSETQ. There are 16 residues in the CDR3. Trimming pared 3 bases from V and 0 bases from J, leaving 16 bases between. The CDR3 sequence is CASSWGRSGNSYEQYF. The CDR3 region has the DNA TGCGCCAGCAGCTGGGGCCGTAGCGGTAACTCCTACGAGCAGTACTTC.